This is a list of T cell receptor beta chains from one sample in a study of CD8+ T cells in alopecia areata. The protocol was immunoSEQ multiplex PCR, while the TCRdb copy is restricted to in-frame clones and leaves out a portion. The data hold fewer than 200,000 clones, with roughly 53% observed a single time. The sequences come from CD8+ T cells sorted from blood, collected at week 24, from a patient treated with tofacitinib. Receptors were obtained from a human donor with alopecia areata. Both conserved end residues are part of each CDR3. Fields, in order: V gene, D gene, clone size, J gene, CDR3 protein, CDR3 DNA. The D gene is left open where the match is weak. Clone size is stated in some rows and not others, as once, few, many or a class when expanded.

V gene: TRBV5-4
D gene: TRBD1
clone size: NA
J gene: TRBJ1-5
CDR3 protein: CASSLDRGSNQPQHF
CDR3 DNA: TGTGCCAGCAGCTTGGACAGGGGGAGCAATCAGCCCCAGCATTTT

V gene: TRBV29-1
D gene: TRBD1
clone size: few
J gene: TRBJ1-2
CDR3 protein: CSVGTGTDTGYTF
CDR3 DNA: TGCAGCGTCGGTACCGGGACAGATACTGGCTACACCTTC

V gene: TRBV14
D gene: NA
clone size: few
J gene: TRBJ2-4
CDR3 protein: CASSQEGGKNIQYF
CDR3 DNA: TGTGCCAGCAGCCAAGAAGGTGGCAAAAACATTCAGTACTTC

V gene: TRBV10-2
D gene: NA
clone size: NA
J gene: TRBJ2-1
CDR3 protein: CASSVGDEQFF
CDR3 DNA: TGCGCCAGCAGTGTCGGCGATGAGCAGTTCTTC

V gene: TRBV5-1
D gene: NA
clone size: few
J gene: TRBJ1-1
CDR3 protein: CASSLGAEAFF
CDR3 DNA: TGCGCCAGCAGCTTGGGGGCAGAGGCTTTCTTT

V gene: TRBV7-2
D gene: NA
clone size: NA
J gene: TRBJ2-3
CDR3 protein: CASKEGAADTQYF
CDR3 DNA: TGTGCCAGCAAGGAGGGGGCTGCAGATACGCAGTATTTT

V gene: TRBV4-1
D gene: NA
clone size: NA
J gene: TRBJ1-6
CDR3 protein: CASSQDPRGSSPLHF
CDR3 DNA: TGCGCCAGCAGCCAAGATCCTAGGGGGAGCTCACCCCTCCACTTT

V gene: TRBV10-3
D gene: NA
clone size: many
J gene: TRBJ2-1
CDR3 protein: CAIYRDGHNEQFF
CDR3 DNA: TGTGCCATCTACAGGGATGGCCACAATGAGCAGTTCTTC

V gene: TRBV30
D gene: NA
clone size: few
J gene: TRBJ1-2
CDR3 protein: CAWSADSNNYGYTF
CDR3 DNA: TGTGCCTGGAGTGCTGACAGCAATAACTATGGCTACACCTTC

V gene: TRBV7-9
D gene: NA
clone size: few
J gene: TRBJ2-1
CDR3 protein: CASRGQEGNEQFF
CDR3 DNA: TGTGCCAGCAGAGGACAGGAGGGCAATGAGCAGTTCTTC

V gene: TRBV27
D gene: NA
clone size: NA
J gene: TRBJ2-1
CDR3 protein: CASSLSGGLNEQFF
CDR3 DNA: TGTGCCAGCAGTTTATCGGGGGGCTTAAATGAGCAGTTCTTC

V gene: TRBV7-9
D gene: TRBD2
clone size: few
J gene: TRBJ2-3
CDR3 protein: CASSLGALTSGTDTQYF
CDR3 DNA: TGTGCCAGCAGCTTAGGGGCCTTAACTAGCGGTACAGATACGCAGTATTTT

V gene: TRBV5-6
D gene: TRBD1
clone size: few
J gene: TRBJ2-6
CDR3 protein: CASSFGTAGANVLTF
CDR3 DNA: TGTGCCAGCAGCTTTGGGACAGCTGGGGCCAACGTCCTGACTTTC

V gene: TRBV19
D gene: NA
clone size: NA
J gene: TRBJ2-7
CDR3 protein: CASSIGGISEQYF
CDR3 DNA: TGTGCCAGTAGTATTGGTGGTATAAGCGAGCAGTACTTC

V gene: TRBV15
D gene: NA
clone size: NA
J gene: TRBJ2-7
CDR3 protein: CATSRDRGSSYEQYF
CDR3 DNA: TGTGCCACCAGCAGAGATCGGGGGAGTTCGTACGAGCAGTACTTC

V gene: TRBV2
D gene: TRBD2
clone size: few
J gene: TRBJ2-6
CDR3 protein: CASSEAGSGGATGANVLTF
CDR3 DNA: TGTGCCAGCAGTGAAGCTGGTAGCGGGGGGGCAACTGGGGCCAACGTCCTGACTTTC

V gene: TRBV30
D gene: NA
clone size: few
J gene: TRBJ2-7
CDR3 protein: CAWDRADYEQYF
CDR3 DNA: TGTGCCTGGGACAGAGCGGACTACGAGCAGTACTTC

V gene: TRBV13
D gene: TRBD1
clone size: few
J gene: TRBJ1-2
CDR3 protein: CASSLEDRVGYTF
CDR3 DNA: TGTGCCAGCAGCTTAGAGGACAGGGTTGGCTACACCTTC

V gene: TRBV27
D gene: NA
clone size: NA
J gene: TRBJ1-5
CDR3 protein: CASAQEGGNQPQHF
CDR3 DNA: TGTGCCAGCGCTCAGGAGGGCGGCAATCAGCCCCAGCATTTT

V gene: TRBV29-1
D gene: NA
clone size: NA
J gene: TRBJ1-1
CDR3 protein: CSVDAGWENTEAFF
CDR3 DNA: TGCAGCGTTGATGCCGGGTGGGAGAACACTGAAGCTTTCTTT

V gene: TRBV5-4
D gene: NA
clone size: NA
J gene: TRBJ2-3
CDR3 protein: CASSMYRGRADTQYF
CDR3 DNA: TGTGCCAGCAGCATGTACAGGGGGAGGGCAGATACGCAGTATTTT

V gene: TRBV5-1
D gene: NA
clone size: NA
J gene: TRBJ2-5
CDR3 protein: CASSPPYQETQYF
CDR3 DNA: TGCGCCAGCAGCCCACCGTACCAAGAGACCCAGTACTTC

V gene: TRBV5-1
D gene: TRBD2
clone size: NA
J gene: TRBJ2-1
CDR3 protein: CASSVAGVNNEQFF
CDR3 DNA: TGCGCCAGCAGCGTAGCGGGGGTCAACAATGAGCAGTTCTTC

V gene: TRBV4-2
D gene: NA
clone size: few
J gene: TRBJ2-2
CDR3 protein: CASSPYTGSGELFF
CDR3 DNA: TGTGCCAGCAGCCCGTATACAGGGTCCGGGGAGCTGTTTTTT

V gene: TRBV27
D gene: TRBD2
clone size: NA
J gene: TRBJ2-7
CDR3 protein: CASSLGGGRSKDEQYF
CDR3 DNA: TGTGCCAGCAGTTTAGGCGGGGGTCGAAGTAAGGACGAGCAGTACTTC

V gene: TRBV4-2
D gene: NA
clone size: NA
J gene: TRBJ2-6
CDR3 protein: CASSQGDTGANVLTF
CDR3 DNA: TGTGCCAGCAGCCAAGGGGACACTGGGGCCAACGTCCTGACTTTC

V gene: TRBV10-2
D gene: NA
clone size: NA
J gene: TRBJ2-7
CDR3 protein: CASKDSSSYEQYF
CDR3 DNA: TGCGCCAGCAAGGACAGCAGCTCCTACGAGCAGTACTTC

V gene: TRBV10-3
D gene: NA
clone size: NA
J gene: TRBJ1-4
CDR3 protein: CASSERRMRTSTNEKLFF
CDR3 DNA: TGTGCCAGCAGTGAACGTCGAATGCGGACTTCAACTAATGAAAAACTGTTTTTT

V gene: TRBV9
D gene: TRBD2
clone size: NA
J gene: TRBJ2-3
CDR3 protein: CASSVYGGGAPGDTQYF
CDR3 DNA: TGTGCCAGCAGCGTATACGGCGGGGGGGCGCCGGGAGATACGCAGTATTTT

V gene: TRBV30
D gene: TRBD1
clone size: NA
J gene: TRBJ2-7
CDR3 protein: CALNGGTGVPSSYEQYF
CDR3 DNA: TGTGCCTTAAACGGGGGGACAGGGGTCCCAAGCTCCTACGAGCAGTACTTC

V gene: TRBV4-1
D gene: NA
clone size: few
J gene: TRBJ1-1
CDR3 protein: CASSRLVQKNTEAFF
CDR3 DNA: TGCGCCAGCAGCCGGTTAGTACAAAAGAACACTGAAGCTTTCTTT

V gene: TRBV5-6
D gene: NA
clone size: NA
J gene: TRBJ1-5
CDR3 protein: CASSVSNQPQHF
CDR3 DNA: TGTGCCAGCAGTGTAAGCAATCAGCCCCAGCATTTT

V gene: TRBV29-1
D gene: TRBD2
clone size: few
J gene: TRBJ2-7
CDR3 protein: CSVEGGGREQYF
CDR3 DNA: TGCAGCGTTGAAGGCGGGGGAAGAGAGCAGTACTTC

V gene: TRBV9
D gene: NA
clone size: few
J gene: TRBJ2-2
CDR3 protein: CASSVAGPGELFF
CDR3 DNA: TGTGCCAGCAGCGTAGCGGGTCCCGGGGAGCTGTTTTTT

V gene: TRBV7-9
D gene: NA
clone size: few
J gene: TRBJ2-7
CDR3 protein: CASSDTGPKGIYEQYF
CDR3 DNA: TGTGCCAGCAGCGATACAGGACCCAAGGGGATCTACGAGCAGTACTTC

V gene: TRBV30
D gene: NA
clone size: NA
J gene: TRBJ2-6
CDR3 protein: CAWAGNVLTF
CDR3 DNA: TGTGCCTGGGCAGGGAACGTCCTGACTTTC

V gene: TRBV2
D gene: NA
clone size: many
J gene: TRBJ2-1
CDR3 protein: CASRSRREFF
CDR3 DNA: TGTGCCAGCAGGAGCAGGAGAGAGTTCTTC

V gene: TRBV12-5
D gene: NA
clone size: NA
J gene: TRBJ2-6
CDR3 protein: CASEGTDSGANVLTF
CDR3 DNA: TGTGCTAGTGAGGGGACCGACTCTGGGGCCAACGTCCTGACTTTC

V gene: TRBV18
D gene: TRBD2
clone size: once
J gene: TRBJ2-1
CDR3 protein: CASSPFSSGDNEQFF
CDR3 DNA: TGTGCCAGCTCACCATTTTCTAGCGGGGACAATGAGCAGTTCTTC

V gene: TRBV5-5
D gene: TRBD1
clone size: few
J gene: TRBJ2-7
CDR3 protein: CASSLKTGGYEQYF
CDR3 DNA: TGTGCCAGCAGCCTTAAGACAGGGGGCTACGAGCAGTACTTC

V gene: TRBV19
D gene: NA
clone size: NA
J gene: TRBJ1-5
CDR3 protein: CASARGRGNQPQHF
CDR3 DNA: TGTGCCAGTGCCAGGGGTCGTGGCAATCAGCCCCAGCATTTT

V gene: TRBV30
D gene: NA
clone size: once
J gene: TRBJ2-1
CDR3 protein: CAWDPVYNEQFF
CDR3 DNA: TGTGCCTGGGACCCCGTCTACAATGAGCAGTTCTTC

V gene: TRBV20-1
D gene: NA
clone size: NA
J gene: TRBJ2-7
CDR3 protein: CSAPRGYEQYF
CDR3 DNA: TGCAGTGCTCCTCGAGGCTACGAGCAGTACTTC

V gene: TRBV5-1
D gene: NA
clone size: few
J gene: TRBJ2-3
CDR3 protein: CASSSDGPTDTQYF
CDR3 DNA: TGCGCCAGCAGCTCGGACGGACCCACAGATACGCAGTATTTT

V gene: TRBV13
D gene: NA
clone size: NA
J gene: TRBJ1-1
CDR3 protein: CASSSQDTGNTEAFF
CDR3 DNA: TGTGCCAGCAGCTCCCAAGATACAGGGAACACTGAAGCTTTCTTT

V gene: TRBV2
D gene: NA
clone size: NA
J gene: TRBJ1-1
CDR3 protein: CASSYEISGDTEAFF
CDR3 DNA: TGTGCCAGCAGTTATGAAATCTCTGGGGACACTGAAGCTTTCTTT